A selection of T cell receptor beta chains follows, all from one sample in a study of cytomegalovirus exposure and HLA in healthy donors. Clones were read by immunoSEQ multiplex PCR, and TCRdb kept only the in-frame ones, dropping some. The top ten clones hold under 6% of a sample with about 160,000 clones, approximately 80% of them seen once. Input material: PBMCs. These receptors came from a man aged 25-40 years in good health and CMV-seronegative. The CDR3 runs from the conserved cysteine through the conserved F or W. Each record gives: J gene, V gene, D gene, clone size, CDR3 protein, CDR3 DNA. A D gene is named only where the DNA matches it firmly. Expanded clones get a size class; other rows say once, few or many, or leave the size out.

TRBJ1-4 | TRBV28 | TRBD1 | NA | CASTRTGGIATNEKLFF | TGTGCCAGCACCAGGACAGGGGGGATTGCAACTAATGAAAAACTGTTTTTT
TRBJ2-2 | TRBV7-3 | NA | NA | CASSSAGSHGELFF | TGTGCCAGCAGCTCCGCGGGGTCCCACGGGGAGCTGTTTTTT
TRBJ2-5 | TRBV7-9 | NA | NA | CASSRQETQYF | TGTGCCAGCAGCCGCCAAGAGACCCAGTACTTC
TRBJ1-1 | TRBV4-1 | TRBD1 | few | CASSPPDRLSHTEAFF | TGCGCCAGCAGCCCCCCGGACAGGCTGTCTCACACTGAAGCTTTCTTT
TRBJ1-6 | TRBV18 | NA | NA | CASSAWTENSPLHF | TGTGCCAGCTCCGCCTGGACAGAGAATTCACCCCTCCACTTT
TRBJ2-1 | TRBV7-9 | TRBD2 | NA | CSSSYLAGIRNEQFF | TGTTCCAGCAGCTACCTAGCGGGTATTAGGAATGAGCAGTTCTTC
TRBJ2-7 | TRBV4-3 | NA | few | CASSQDIAYEQYF | TGCGCCAGCAGCCAAGACATAGCCTACGAGCAGTACTTC
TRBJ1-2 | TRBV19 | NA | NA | CASSRTPTNYGYTF | TGTGCCAGTAGTAGGACACCAACTAACTATGGCTACACCTTC
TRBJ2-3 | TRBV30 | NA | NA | CAWNGGLTDTQYF | TGTGCCTGGAACGGCGGCCTAACAGATACGCAGTATTTT
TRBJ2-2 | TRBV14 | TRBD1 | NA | CASSEDRVKGELFF | TGTGCCAGCAGCGAGGACAGGGTAAAAGGGGAGCTGTTTTTT
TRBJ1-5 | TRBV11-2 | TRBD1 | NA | CASSLGQGAGQPQHF | TGTGCCAGCAGCTTAGGCCAGGGGGCGGGTCAGCCCCAGCATTTT
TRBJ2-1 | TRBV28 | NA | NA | CASSPSAPYNEQFF | TGTGCCAGCAGTCCTAGCGCGCCCTACAATGAGCAGTTCTTC
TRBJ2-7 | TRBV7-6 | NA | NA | CASSVTISYEQYF | TGTGCCAGCAGCGTTACTATCTCCTACGAGCAGTACTTC
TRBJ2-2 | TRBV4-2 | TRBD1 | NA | CASSLQGQGTGELFF | TGTGCCAGCAGCCTCCAGGGACAGGGCACCGGGGAGCTGTTTTTT
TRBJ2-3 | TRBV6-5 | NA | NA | CASSYSIAGRRDTQYF | TGTGCCAGCAGTTACTCGATAGCAGGGAGGAGAGATACGCAGTATTTT
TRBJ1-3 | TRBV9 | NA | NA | CASSYGQERPGNTIYF | TGTGCCAGCAGCTACGGACAAGAAAGACCTGGAAACACCATATATTTT
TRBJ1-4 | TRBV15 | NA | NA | CATSRGGETDPEGEKLFF | TGTGCCACCAGCAGAGGGGGAGAGACGGACCCGGAGGGAGAAAAACTGTTTTTT
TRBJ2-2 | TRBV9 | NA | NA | CASNSGLANTGELFF | TGTGCCAGCAATTCGGGACTCGCGAACACCGGGGAGCTGTTTTTT
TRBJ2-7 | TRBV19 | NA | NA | CASSIDGGWAGVYEQYF | TGTGCCAGTAGTATAGATGGAGGGTGGGCAGGAGTCTACGAGCAGTACTTC
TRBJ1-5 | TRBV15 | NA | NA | CATSLPGLSQPQHF | TGTGCCACCAGTCTTCCCGGACTCTCTCAGCCCCAGCATTTT
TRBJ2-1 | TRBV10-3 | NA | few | CATHGGRNEQFF | TGTGCCACCCACGGGGGAAGGAATGAGCAGTTCTTC
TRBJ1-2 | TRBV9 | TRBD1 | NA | CASSVEGQGLYGYTF | TGTGCCAGCAGCGTAGAGGGACAGGGTTTATATGGCTACACCTTC
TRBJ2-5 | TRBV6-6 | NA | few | CASSTLGTQYF | TGTGCCAGCAGTACCCTAGGGACCCAGTACTTC
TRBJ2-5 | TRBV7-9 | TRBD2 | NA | CASIETSGAGRETQYF | TGTGCCAGCATAGAAACTAGCGGCGCCGGGAGAGAGACCCAGTACTTC
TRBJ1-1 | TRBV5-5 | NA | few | CASSFSVNTEAFF | TGTGCCAGCAGCTTTTCGGTGAACACTGAAGCTTTCTTT
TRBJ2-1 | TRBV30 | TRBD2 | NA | CAWKVKRGYNEQFF | TGTGCCTGGAAGGTGAAGCGGGGATACAATGAGCAGTTCTTC
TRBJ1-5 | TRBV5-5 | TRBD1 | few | CASSWTGVVQPQHF | TGTGCCAGCAGCTGGACAGGGGTTGTGCAGCCCCAGCATTTT
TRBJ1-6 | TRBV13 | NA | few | CASSLAGINSPLHF | TGTGCCAGCAGCTTGGCCGGGATCAATTCACCCCTCCACTTT
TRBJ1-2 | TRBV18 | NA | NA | CASSPIPREGSGYTF | TGTGCCAGCTCACCGATACCCAGGGAAGGAAGTGGCTACACCTTC
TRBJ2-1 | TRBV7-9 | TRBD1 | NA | CASSSRQGTYNEQFF | TGTGCCAGCAGCAGCCGACAGGGTACCTACAATGAGCAGTTCTTC
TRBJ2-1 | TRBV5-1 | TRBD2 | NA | CASSLRRLAGGSSYNEQFF | TGCGCCAGCAGCTTGAGGAGACTAGCGGGGGGAAGCTCCTACAATGAGCAGTTCTTC
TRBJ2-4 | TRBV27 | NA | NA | CASSFGQLNIQYF | TGTGCCAGCAGTTTTGGACAGTTAAACATTCAGTACTTC
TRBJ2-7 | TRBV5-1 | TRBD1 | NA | CASSVTGVSIEQYF | TGCGCCAGCAGCGTAACAGGGGTCTCGATCGAGCAGTACTTC
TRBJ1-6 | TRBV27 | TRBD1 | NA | CASSFGQGYNSPLHF | TGTGCCAGCAGTTTTGGACAGGGTTATAATTCACCCCTCCACTTT
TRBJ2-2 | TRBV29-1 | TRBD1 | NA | CSALGGGQRKTGELFF | TGCAGCGCCTTAGGGGGCGGACAAAGGAAGACCGGGGAGCTGTTTTTT
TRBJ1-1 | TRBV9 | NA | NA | CASSPLLNTEAFF | TGTGCCAGCAGCCCCCTGTTGAACACTGAAGCTTTCTTT
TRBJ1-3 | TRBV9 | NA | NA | CASSYGTGEGTSSGNTIYF | TGTGCCAGCAGCTACGGGACGGGGGAAGGCACTAGCTCTGGAAACACCATATATTTT
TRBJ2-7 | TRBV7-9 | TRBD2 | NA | CASSLVVGTSSYEQYF | TGTGCCAGCAGCTTAGTGGTGGGGACTAGCTCCTACGAGCAGTACTTC
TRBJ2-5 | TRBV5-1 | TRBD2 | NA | CASSLGLAGETQYF | TGCGCCAGCAGCTTAGGACTAGCTGGAGAGACCCAGTACTTC
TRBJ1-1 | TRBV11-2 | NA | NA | CASSSLPGGSTEAFF | TGTGCCAGCAGCTCACTTCCGGGGGGTAGCACTGAAGCTTTCTTT
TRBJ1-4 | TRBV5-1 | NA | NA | CASRTFSSDNEKLFF | TGCGCCAGCAGGACATTCAGTTCTGATAATGAAAAACTGTTTTTT
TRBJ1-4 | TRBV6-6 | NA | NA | CASSYSSGEKLFF | TGTGCCAGCAGTTACTCTTCAGGGGAAAAACTGTTTTTT
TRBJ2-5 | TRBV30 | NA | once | CAWSVLQGRETQYF | TGTGCCTGGAGTGTACTGCAGGGGAGAGAGACCCAGTACTTC
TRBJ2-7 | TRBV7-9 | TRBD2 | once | CASSYGTSGYEQYF | TGTGCCAGCAGCTACGGGACTAGCGGTTACGAGCAGTACTTC
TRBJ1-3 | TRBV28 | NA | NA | CASSFGEVAGNTIYF | TGTGCCAGCAGTTTCGGGGAGGTGGCTGGAAACACCATATATTTT